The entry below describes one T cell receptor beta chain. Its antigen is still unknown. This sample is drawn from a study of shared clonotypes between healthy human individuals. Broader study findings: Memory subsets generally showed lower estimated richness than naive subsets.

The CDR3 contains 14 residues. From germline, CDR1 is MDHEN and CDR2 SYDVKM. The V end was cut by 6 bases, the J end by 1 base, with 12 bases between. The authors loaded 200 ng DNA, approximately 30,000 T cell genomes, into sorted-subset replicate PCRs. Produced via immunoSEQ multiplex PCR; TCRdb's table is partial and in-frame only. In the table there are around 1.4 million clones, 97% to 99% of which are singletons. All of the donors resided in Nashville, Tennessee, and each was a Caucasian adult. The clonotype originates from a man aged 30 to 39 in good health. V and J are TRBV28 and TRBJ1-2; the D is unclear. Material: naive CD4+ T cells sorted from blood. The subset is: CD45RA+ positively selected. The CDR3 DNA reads TGTGCCAGCAGCATCGGCGGATATAACTATGGCTACACCTTC. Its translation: CASSIGGYNYGYTF.